The source of this T cell receptor (beta chain) is a study of T cells in Graves' hyperthyroidism and ophthalmopathy. Study observations and caveats: The model's output predicted ophthalmopathy at a median of roughly 6.9 months prior to onset.

On this clonotype: The antigen is not known. Because the CDR3's place on the DNA is in doubt, the DNA is left out and the CDR3 is given as listed by TCRdb.

The study defined stable Graves' hyperthyroidism as no ophthalmopathy progression within 18 months. Lactation, pregnancy, other autoimmune disease or uncontrolled infection led to exclusion of patients. Out of 8.5 to 10 ml of fresh peripheral blood came the PBMCs. There were TCR beta CDR3 regions amplified from RNA transcripts. HTBI primers were the set used in a first-round RT-PCR of the TCR CDR3. Via MiXCR, TCRdb re-called the multiplex PCR reads, giving one row per CDR3 protein. The data show about 690,000 distinct CDR3 sequences, 15% to 20% seen once. Germline V gene sequence: CDR1 SGHAT, CDR2 FQNNGV. The CDR3 region is 23 residues in length, termini included.

Sequencing used blood. The TCR comes from a middle-aged man with Graves' hyperthyroidism. The rearrangement uses TRBV11-2 and TRBJ2-7; no check of the table's D call, TRBD2, against the DNA was made. CDR3: CASSFYICSARHGLAGVSYEQYF.